A selection of T cell receptor beta chains follows, all from one sample in a study of PD-1 blockade in classical Hodgkin lymphoma. Sequencing used immunoSEQ multiplex PCR; TCRdb keeps in-frame clones, though not all of them. The sample contains around 93,000 clones, 78% of which appear only once. The sample was peripheral blood mononuclear cells (PBMCs), taken before the fourth cycle of nivolumab. The receptors here all came from a human donor with classical Hodgkin lymphoma. Each CDR3 is given with its conserved first and last residue. The D gene is left open where the match is weak. Part of the rows lack a size; the others show once, few, many or a class for expanded clones.

>.|TRBJ1-2|TRBV6-5|TRBD1
TGTGCCAGCAGTTTGGGACAGGACATACCCACCTTC
CASSLGQDIPTF
>.|TRBJ2-7|TRBV28|.
TGTGCCAGCACGCCGACACCGGCCTACGAGCAGTACTTC
CASTPTPAYEQYF
>.|TRBJ2-7|TRBV6-1|.
TGTGCCAGCAGTGAGCCCGGCGGGGCCCTCCCCTACGAGCAGTACTTC
CASSEPGGALPYEQYF
>.|TRBJ2-7|TRBV7-2|TRBD2
TGTGCCAGCAGCGCACGGACTAGCGTCGAGCAGTACTTC
CASSARTSVEQYF
>.|TRBJ1-2|TRBV7-2|.
TGTGCCAGCAGCCCGATGGCGCGCTACACCTTC
CASSPMARYTF
>.|TRBJ2-5|TRBV10-3|.
TGTGCCATCAGTGACGCAGACAGGCGGGAGACCCAGTACTTC
CAISDADRRETQYF
>.|TRBJ2-5|TRBV9|TRBD1
TGTGCCAGCAGCGTTGACAGGGGAATAGGGACCCAGTACTTC
CASSVDRGIGTQYF
>.|TRBJ1-4|TRBV18|.
TGTGCCAGCTCGCGTACAGGAGGTGAAAAACTGTTTTTT
CASSRTGGEKLFF
>.|TRBJ2-3|TRBV7-2|.
TGTGCCAGCAGCTTGGGTCCCACAGATACGCAGTATTTT
CASSLGPTDTQYF
>.|TRBJ2-3|TRBV7-7|.
TGTGCTAGCAGCGCGGGGACCATTGGAGCCACAGATACGCAGTATTTT
CASSAGTIGATDTQYF
>.|TRBJ2-5|TRBV27|TRBD1
TGTGCCAGCAGTTCAAGCTTTGAACAGGGGACGGAGACCCAGTACTTC
CASSSSFEQGTETQYF
>.|TRBJ2-1|TRBV6-5|TRBD1
TGTGCCAGCAGTTACCCGGGACAGCGTAATGAGCAGTTCTTC
CASSYPGQRNEQFF
>.|TRBJ2-7|TRBV6-1|.
TGTGCCAGCAGTGATGATGGCAGGCTCCACGAGCAGTACTTC
CASSDDGRLHEQYF
>once|TRBJ1-2|TRBV2|TRBD1
TGTGCCAGCAGTGAAGGGCAGGGGGCTCTTGTTGGCTACACCTTC
CASSEGQGALVGYTF
>.|TRBJ2-5|TRBV7-9|TRBD1
TGTGCCAGCAGCTCACCGGGACAGTTGGGAGAGACCCAGTACTTC
CASSSPGQLGETQYF
>.|TRBJ1-4|TRBV10-3|.
TGTGCCATCAGTGAGGGGGACGCGATGTTTTTT
CAISEGDAMFF
>.|TRBJ1-5|TRBV5-6|.
TGTGCCAGCAGCTTGGGCTCGGTCAATCAGCCCCAGCATTTT
CASSLGSVNQPQHF
>.|TRBJ2-3|TRBV6-4|.
TGTGCCAGCAGTGACTCGAAAGGTGCAGATACGCAGTATTTT
CASSDSKGADTQYF
>.|TRBJ2-7|TRBV7-2|TRBD2
TGTGCCAGCAGCCCGGGACTAGCGGGCCCCTACGAGCAGTACTTC
CASSPGLAGPYEQYF
>.|TRBJ1-6|TRBV29-1|TRBD1
TGCAGCGTTGAAGTGATGGGACAGGGGTCACCCCTCCACTTT
CSVEVMGQGSPLHF
>.|TRBJ2-1|TRBV18|.
TGTGCCAGCTCACCGACAGGCGTTCGAGACAGTGAGCAGTTCTTC
CASSPTGVRDSEQFF
>.|TRBJ2-1|TRBV10-2|.
TGCGCCAGCTTAAGGGGGGGCTACAATGAGCAGTTCTTC
CASLRGGYNEQFF
>.|TRBJ1-1|TRBV21-1|.
TGTGCCAGCAGCACTAAGGGGAAAAGGGACGGCACTGAAGCTTTCTTT
CASSTKGKRDGTEAFF
>.|TRBJ1-5|TRBV6-6|.
TGTGCCAGCAGGGGGTCTTCCGAGGGACAGCCCCAGCATTTT
CASRGSSEGQPQHF
>.|TRBJ1-1|TRBV7-2|TRBD1
TGTGCCAGCAGCGCAGGACAGGGTTACACTGAAGCTTTCTTT
CASSAGQGYTEAFF
>.|TRBJ2-6|TRBV6-5|.
TGTGCCAGCAAACGACAGCCCTCTGGGGCCAACGTCCTGACTTTC
CASKRQPSGANVLTF
>.|TRBJ2-3|TRBV9|TRBD2
TGTGCCAGCAGCGAATTGGGAGCGGGGGGGCCCACAGATACGCAGTATTTT
CASSELGAGGPTDTQYF
>few|TRBJ2-4|TRBV7-3|TRBD2
TGTGCCAGCAGCCCAAGAGGAATAGCGGGGGGCCTAAACATTCAGTACTTC
CASSPRGIAGGLNIQYF